The source of this T cell receptor beta chain is a study of neurological immune-mediated disorders. Trimming cost V 0 bases and J 6 bases; bases outside gene matches: 14. The CDR3 is 18 residues long. Germline V gene data show CDR1 as SGHAT and CDR2 as FQNNGV. This clonotype was recorded many times. MiXCR, applied by TCRdb to the 5' RACE reads, yields one record per CDR3 protein. This table has roughly 80,000 distinct CDR3 sequences, around a tenth appearing once. The rearrangement links TRBV11-2 to TRBJ2-3; 8 nucleotides match TRBD2. This TCR was sampled from a man aged 35-49 years in good health. The sample comprised PBMCs. This CDR3 reads CASSLDLRRSGGVDTQYF. The CDR3 DNA reads TGTGCCAGCAGCTTAGACCTACGGCGGAGCGGGGGAGTGGATACGCAGTATTTT.